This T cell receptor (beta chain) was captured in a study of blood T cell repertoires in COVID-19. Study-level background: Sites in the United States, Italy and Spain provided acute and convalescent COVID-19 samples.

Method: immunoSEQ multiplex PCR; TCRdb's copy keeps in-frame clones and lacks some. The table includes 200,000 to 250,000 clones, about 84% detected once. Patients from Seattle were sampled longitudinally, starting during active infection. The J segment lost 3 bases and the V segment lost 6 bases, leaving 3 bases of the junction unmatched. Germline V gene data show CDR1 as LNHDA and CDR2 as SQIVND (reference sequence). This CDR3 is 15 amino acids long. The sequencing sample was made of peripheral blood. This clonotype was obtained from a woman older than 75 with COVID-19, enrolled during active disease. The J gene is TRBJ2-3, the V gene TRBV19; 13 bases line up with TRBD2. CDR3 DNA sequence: TGTGCCAGTAGACCGACTAGCGGGAGGACAGATACGCAGTATTTT. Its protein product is CASRPTSGRTDTQYF.